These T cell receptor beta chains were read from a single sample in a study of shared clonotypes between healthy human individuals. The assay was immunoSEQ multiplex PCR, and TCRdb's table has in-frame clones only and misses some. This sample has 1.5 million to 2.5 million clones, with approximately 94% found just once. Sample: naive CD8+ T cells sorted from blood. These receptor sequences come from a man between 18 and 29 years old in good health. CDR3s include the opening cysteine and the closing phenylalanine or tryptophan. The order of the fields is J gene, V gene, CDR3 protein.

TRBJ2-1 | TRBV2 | CASNQGLDSYNEQFF
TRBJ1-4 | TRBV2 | CASGGASNEKLFF
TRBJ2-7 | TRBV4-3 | CASSQDLDSRYEQYF
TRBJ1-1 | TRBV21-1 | CASRKLLERQGAANTEAFF
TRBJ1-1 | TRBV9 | CASSETWTGETEAFF
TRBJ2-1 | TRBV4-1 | CASSQDPASGGRDEQFF
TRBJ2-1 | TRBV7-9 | CASSLRPPADSSYNEQFF
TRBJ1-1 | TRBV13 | CASSTGTGQYFTEAFF
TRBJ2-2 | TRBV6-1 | CASLVRVGELFF
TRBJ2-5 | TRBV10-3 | CAISSKRVDQETQYF
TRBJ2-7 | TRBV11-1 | CASSLGAGTYEQYF
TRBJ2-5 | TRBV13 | CASSASQETQYF
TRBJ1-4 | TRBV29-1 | CSVVIGTEEKLFF
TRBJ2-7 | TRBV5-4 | CASAGGTAYEQYF
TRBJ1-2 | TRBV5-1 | CASSLAGQGSYGYTF
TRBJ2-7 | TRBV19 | CASSISLLDPYEQYF
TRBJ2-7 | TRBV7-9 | CASSPDRREGSYEQYF
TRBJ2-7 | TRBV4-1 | CASSQETRRYEQYF
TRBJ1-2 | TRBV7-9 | CASSLVTGDYGYTF
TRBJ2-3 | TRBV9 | CARSIPDTQYF
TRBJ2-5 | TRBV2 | CASSENDETSGPETQYF
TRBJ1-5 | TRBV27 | CASSSGGPVNQPQHF
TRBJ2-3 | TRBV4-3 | CASSPATGTSGWGTDTQYF
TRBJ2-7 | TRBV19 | CASSPDGESYEQYF
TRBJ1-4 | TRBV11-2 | CASSLFEWDNPNEKLFF
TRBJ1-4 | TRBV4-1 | CASSQLVGDEKLFF
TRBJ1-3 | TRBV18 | CASSPPKGTSSSGNTIYF
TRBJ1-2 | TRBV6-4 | CADRGQGYGYTF
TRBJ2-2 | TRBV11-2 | CASRYVLAGGNTGELFF
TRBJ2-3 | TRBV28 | CASSFGQGYDTQYF
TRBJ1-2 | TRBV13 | CASSPEINYGYTF
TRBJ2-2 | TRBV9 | CASSSPEGWDSNTGELFF
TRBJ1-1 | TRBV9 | CASSVGGWTEAFF
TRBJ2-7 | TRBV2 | CASREGLYEQYF
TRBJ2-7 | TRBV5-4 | CASSFGASYEQYF
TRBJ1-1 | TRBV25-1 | CASSGGGENTEAFF
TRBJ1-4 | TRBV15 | CATRKDRGLNEKLFF
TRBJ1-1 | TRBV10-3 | CAISDGGNTEAFF
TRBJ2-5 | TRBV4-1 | CASSPLVGSETQYF
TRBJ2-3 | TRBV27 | CASSHRGNTDTQYF
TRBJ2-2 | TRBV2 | CASSEADPGTPLQAGELFF
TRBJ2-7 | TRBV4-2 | CASSQDLHNSYEQYF
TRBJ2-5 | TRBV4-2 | CASSSTYGVLETQYF
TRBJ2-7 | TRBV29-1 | CSVEGGDRGYEQYF
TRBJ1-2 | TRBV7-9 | CASSLPGQENGYTF
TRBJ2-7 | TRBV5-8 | CASGNGQGTYEQYF
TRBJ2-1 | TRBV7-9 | CASSFTSGALLNEQFF
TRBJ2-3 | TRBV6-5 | CASSSVSSDTQYF
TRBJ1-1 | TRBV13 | CASSLGRNPNTEAFF
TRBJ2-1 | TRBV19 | CASSISTAYNEQFF
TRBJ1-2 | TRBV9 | CASSVAPLGGYGYTF
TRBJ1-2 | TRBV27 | CASSLSPQFGYTF
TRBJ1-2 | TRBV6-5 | CASSYSTGYGYTF